The 17 T cell receptor beta chains below come from one sample, sequenced in a study of T cells in localized non-small cell lung cancer. Sequencing was performed with immunoSEQ multiplex PCR; in TCRdb, only in-frame clones are kept and a portion is missing. The sample lists 15,000 to 20,000 clones; more than 65% were seen once. This material consisted of peripheral blood, taken before any cancer treatment. The receptors originated from a male donor at least 60 years old with stage I lung adenocarcinoma.

The chain recombines TRBV5-6 with TRBJ1-5, with TRBD1 matching 10 bases. CDR1 is SGHDT and CDR2 is YYEEEE in the germline V gene. Trimming cost V 1 base and J 6 bases; bases outside gene matches: 4. The CDR3 totals 15 residues. The chain's CDR3 is CASSLWDRGFQPQHF. Here the CDR3 DNA reads TGTGCCAGCAGCTTGTGGGACAGGGGTTTTCAGCCCCAGCATTTT.

The chain uses TRBV10-3 and TRBJ1-2; 10 bases agree with TRBD1. The CDR3 runs to 15 residues. Losses at the gene ends were 7 bases for V and 7 bases for J; bases not matched to a gene: 12. From germline, CDR1 is ENHRY and CDR2 SYGVKD. CDR3 protein: CAITGGTGVASGYTF. In DNA form, the CDR3 reads TGTGCCATCACGGGCGGGACAGGGGTGGCAAGTGGCTACACCTTC.

This clone occurred once. This chain connects TRBV7-3 to TRBJ2-1; maybe TRBD1 (6 bases). The length of the CDR3 is 13 residues. Trimming shortened V by 6 bases and J by 5 bases, and 11 bases separated the two germline ends. The germline gives CDR1 SGHTA, CDR2 FQGTGA. CDR3 sequence (DNA): TGTGCCAGCAGGCTCCCAGGGGACAATGAGCAGTTCTTC. Amino acids: CASRLPGDNEQFF.

This chain joins TRBV7-8 and TRBJ1-1; D is uncertain. V lost 8 bases to trimming and J lost 3 bases, with 16 bases between them. The germline CDR1 and CDR2 sequences are SGHVS and FQNEAQ. This CDR3 is 14 amino acids long. The CDR3 loop reads CASGYRIGDTEAFF. The CDR3 DNA is TGTGCCAGCGGGTATCGCATTGGGGACACTGAAGCTTTCTTT. Looking up the rest from reference TRBV7-8 and TRBJ1-1 gives the full variable domain: GAGVSQSPRYKVAKRGQDVALRCDPISGHVSLFWYQQALGQGPEFLTYFQNEAQLDKSGLPSDRFFAERPEGSVSTLKIQRTQQEDSAVYLCASGYRIGDTEAFFGQGTRLTVV.

This sequence joins TRBV2 and TRBJ1-4; D ambiguous. Germline CDR1 reads SNHLY; CDR2 reads FYNNEI. V lost 6 bases and J 3 bases, leaving 8 bases between the germline ends. The CDR3 sequence is 13 residues long. As DNA, the CDR3 is TGTGCCAGCAGGGGGTACGCTAATGAAAAACTGTTTTTT. It yields the protein CASRGYANEKLFF.

This chain uses TRBV15 with TRBJ2-3; D ambiguous. Germline loops: CDR1 LNHNV, CDR2 YYDKDF (reference sequence). V was pared by 1 base and J by 2 bases, with 10 bases between. This CDR3 spans 15 amino acids. The CDR3 sequence: CATSRGGGNTDTQYF. The DNA for the CDR3 is TGTGCCACCAGCAGAGGTGGCGGAAACACAGATACGCAGTATTTT. Supplemented by reference TRBV15 and TRBJ2-3, the full variable domain reads DAMVIQNPRYQVTQFGKPVTLSCSQTLNHNVMYWYQQKSSQAPKLLFHYYDKDFNNEADTPDNFQSRRPNTSFCFLDIRSPGLGDTAMYLCATSRGGGNTDTQYFGPGTRLTVL.

The V call is TRBV9, the J call TRBJ2-2; D may be TRBD1 (6 bases). Trimming left V 4 bases short and J 7 bases short, with 20 bases between. This CDR3 is built from 16 residues. Germline CDR1 and CDR2: SGDLS and YYNGEE. CDR3 in amino acids: CASSTRRTEAHGELFF. The DNA for the CDR3 is TGTGCCAGCAGCACCCGAAGGACAGAAGCCCACGGGGAGCTGTTTTTT.

The chain is built from TRBV29-1 and TRBJ1-2, with no clear D. CDR3 size: 16 residues. The germline gives CDR1 SQVTM, CDR2 ANQGSEA. The V end lost 1 base, the J end lost 0 bases, and 15 bases lay between the germline ends. As DNA, the CDR3 is TGCAGCGTTGAAGCCCTCCGGCAGCGAACTAACTATGGCTACACCTTC. Residues: CSVEALRQRTNYGYTF.

The genes are TRBV27 and TRBJ2-1; TRBD2 matches at 8 bases. This CDR3 is 11 amino acids long. CDR1 is MNHEY and CDR2 is SMNVEV in the germline V gene (reference sequence). CDR3 bases: TGTGCGAGCGGGAGAAGTAATGAGCAGTTCTTC. This sequence encodes CASGRSNEQFF.

This chain joins TRBV7-6 and TRBJ2-2; TRBD1 is a possible D gene (5 bases). The CDR3 runs to 16 residues. Trimming took 1 base from V and 1 from J, leaving 10 bases between them. The germline V gene encodes CDR1 SGHVS and CDR2 FNYEAQ. The DNA for the CDR3 is TGTGCCAGCAGCTTAGTCTCAGGGCTGAACACCGGGGAGCTGTTTTTT. Its protein product is CASSLVSGLNTGELFF.

The V call is TRBV9, the J call TRBJ2-3, with 10 bases fitting TRBD2. Trimming removed 1 base from V and 2 bases from J; junction bases left unmatched: 7. This CDR3 region has 17 residues. CDR1 is SGDLS, CDR2 YYNGEE, per germline. CDR3 nucleotides: TGTGCCAGCAGCGTATTCGATAGCGGGGGGACCACAGATACGCAGTATTTT. This codes for CASSVFDSGGTTDTQYF.

The chain uses TRBV19 and TRBJ2-6; weak D call: TRBD2 (6 bases). Germline CDR1 and CDR2: LNHDA and SQIVND (reference sequence). CDR3 length: 15 residues. V lost 6 bases, J lost 0 bases, and 9 bases lay in between. The chain's CDR3 is CASREGGSGANVLTF. DNA of the CDR3: TGTGCCAGTAGGGAGGGCGGCTCTGGGGCCAACGTCCTGACTTTC.

The chain employs TRBV5-4 and TRBJ1-3; no definite D call. CDR3 length: 14 residues. V shed 3 bases and J shed 0 bases, with 7 bases lying between them. Germline loops: CDR1 SGHNT, CDR2 YYREEE (reference sequence). The CDR3 loop is CASSSGISGNTIYF. The CDR3 DNA sequence: TGTGCCAGCAGCTCAGGAATCTCTGGAAACACCATATATTTT.

The V gene is TRBV5-1, the J gene TRBJ2-5, with D perhaps TRBD2 (6 bases). The CDR3 is 14 residues long. V lost 1 base and J 5 bases, leaving 12 bases between the germline ends. Germline V gives CDR1 SGHRS, CDR2 YFSETQ. The CDR3 sequence: CASSLSVGRETQYF. The CDR3 region has the DNA TGCGCCAGCAGCTTGTCGGTAGGGAGGGAGACCCAGTACTTC.

The chain combines TRBV29-1 with TRBJ2-3; D might be TRBD1 (6 bases). This CDR3 has 13 amino acids. The V end was cut by 6 bases, the J end by 2 bases, with 12 bases between. CDR1 and CDR2 (germline): SQVTM, ANQGSEA. The CDR3 here is CSVQRGFTDTQYF. The CDR3, as DNA: TGCAGCGTACAAAGGGGGTTCACAGATACGCAGTATTTT.

This chain joins TRBV2 and TRBJ1-5; D not certain. V lost 4 bases and J 6 bases, leaving 13 bases between the germline ends. The CDR3 contains 14 residues. Germline-derived CDR1 and CDR2 are SNHLY and FYNNEI. In DNA, the CDR3 is TGTGCCAGCAGTGGGTCCAACGAAGGTCAGCCCCAGCATTTT. It is translated as CASSGSNEGQPQHF.

The chain links TRBV5-4 to TRBJ2-7; TRBD1 agrees at 12 bases. The germline gives CDR1 SGHNT, CDR2 YYREEE (reference sequence). Trimming took 2 bases from V and 2 from J; bases not matched to a gene: 2. The CDR3 consists of 15 residues. The CDR3 spells CASSFGTGGTYEQYF. Written as DNA, the CDR3 is TGTGCCAGCAGCTTTGGGACAGGGGGCACCTACGAGCAGTACTTC.